This TCR beta chain was profiled in a study of shared clonotypes between healthy human individuals (TCRdb year 2020). Background for the entire study: Two women and a few men aged 18 to 49 years were included in the cohort. Different laboratories and diverse techniques were used to prepare libraries and sequence TCR repertoires, to increase sequencing depth and limit assay-specific biases. Between about 0.8 and 9 billion PBMCs per donor were obtained by leukapheresis. To estimate repertoire size and how much clonotypes are shared between individuals, the study performed deep sequencing of blood TCR repertoires from roughly five healthy adults. For each donor, CD4 naive and CD4 memory were each run on three plates, CD8 naive on two plates, and CD8 memory on one plate. Beyond this particular receptor, the publication reports: The small number of donors limited the genetic and exposure-history diversity represented. Pairwise subsampling led to the expectation that sequencing depth would affect the degree of clonotype sharing among donors. Naive subsets generally had larger estimated clonotype richness than memory subsets. About 5% of naive CD4, roughly 3.5% of naive CD8, 2% to 2.5% of memory CD4, and 0.4% of memory CD8 clonotypes were shared across several donors. Even with the large sequencing depth, rarefaction of the sorted-subset datasets indicated that sequencing was incomplete. Compared with non-shared clonotypes, clonotypes shared by all four sorted-subset donors had higher generation probabilities. Only blood was sampled, and tissue TCR repertoires likely differ from those in blood.

CD8 naive samples consisted of CD45RO-negative cells that were positively selected for CCR7, yielding a CD45RA+CCR7+ population without TemRA cells. The donors were healthy, HIV-negative adults with no recently reported acute infections or vaccinations. Every donor was a Caucasian adult living in Nashville, Tennessee, USA. Blood was obtained by leukapheresis, after which PBMCs were separated by Ficoll-Histopaque density gradient centrifugation and cryopreserved in liquid nitrogen vapor phase. Analytical flow cytometry was used to check the purity and quantity of each magnetically sorted T cell population. Genomic DNA was isolated from every sorted fraction and measured by UV absorbance on a Nanodrop 2000c. To note about this clone: Its antigen target is currently unknown. No base qualities exist here, and no much larger clone lies one base off it.

Using the deep immunoSEQ assay, multiplex PCR amplified TCR CDR3 regions from genomic DNA. For each cell subset, the extracted genomic DNA was distributed evenly across all wells of several immunoSEQ 96-well plates, and each plate served as one replicate. For sorted subsets, each replicate PCR was loaded with roughly 0.2 ug genomic DNA, equivalent to 30,000 or so T cell genomes. Purified libraries were measured with a Qubit 3.0 fluorometer, size-checked on a Bioanalyzer 2100, and measured again with the KAPA Library Quantification kit. Every immunoSEQ 96-well plate was sequenced on a separate single-read 150-cycle Illumina NextSeq 550 flow cell. Under the source paper's analysis protocol: The immunoSEQ output contained only junctional sequences without quality scores, so filtering could not match that applied to full-length reads. Sequences were annotated with PyIR, a Python wrapper for IgBLAST v1.9, using IMGT germline references to assign V/J genes and CDR3. Reads were filtered out if the reads had weak V/J assignments (E-value above 1e-6), no CDR3, stop codons, out-of-frame junctions, or ambiguous translated residues. V3J clonotypes were defined by identical inferred V gene, J gene, and CDR3 amino acid sequence. The percentage overlap between two repertoires was calculated by dividing the number of shared unique clonotypes by the size of the smaller repertoire. RTK rarefaction, the Chao1 estimator, and Recon v2.1 estimates of unobserved clonotypes were used to assess repertoire richness. Generation probabilities for all TCRbeta clonotypes obtained by the gDNA method from a handful of donors were computed using OLGA. The immuneACCESS repertoire file appears here via TCRdb, limited to in-frame rearrangements. These files lack a portion of the clones; in checked studies, under half of the deficit traces to unresolved V genes, and the cause of the others is not known. The V and J calls and clone size are taken from that table; D and trimming were inferred from the DNA. This sample comprises roughly 590,000 clones, less than 97% of them detected only once. The ten largest clones take up 0.095% to 0.12% of the sample.

Via the germline V gene, CDR1 is SGDLS and CDR2 YYNGEE. Trimming takes 0 bases from V and 5 bases from J, and the germline ends sit 18 bases apart. The CDR3 covers 17 residues, taking in both the cysteine and the phenylalanine. The DNA shown is the 51-base CDR3, in frame from base 1. Sequencing used naive CD8+ T cells sorted from blood. This specimen's cell subset or site label, interpreted: CD45RA+CCR7+. The chain employs TRBV9 and TRBJ2-1; the D call could be TRBD1 or TRBD2, with each sharing 5 bases. This receptor was obtained from a woman in her 30s in good health. The DNA sequence is TGTGCCAGCAGCGTAGAAGATCCAGGGACGGAGGACAATGAGCAGTTCTTC. Its protein reads: CASSVEDPGTEDNEQFF.